The T cell receptor beta chain described here comes from a study of response to subunit inactivated influenza vaccine. The V end lost 9 bases, the J end lost 0 bases, and 9 bases lay between the germline ends. This CDR3 contains 12 residues. This clonotype was recorded at least ten times. Its antigen is unidentified. Study results and limitations: New T cells are recruited in small numbers by each seasonal influenza vaccination, according to the authors' suggestion.

TCRdb re-analysed the RT-PCR reads in MiXCR, keeping a single row per CDR3 protein. Among more than 400,000 distinct CDR3 sequences listed, roughly 9.8% were seen once. The TCR comes from a man aged 50 to 59 who received an inactivated influenza vaccine. The chain is built from TRBV12-3 or TRBV12-4 and TRBJ2-7, with a weak D call TRBD1 (6 bases). The source material was PBMCs from blood, sampled about 40 days after vaccination. The CDR3 DNA follows: TGTGCCAGTGGACAGAGCTCCTACGAGCAGTACTTC. Amino acid sequence: CASGQSSYEQYF.